Sequencing of this T cell receptor beta chain was carried out in a study of regulatory T cells in long-lasting Graves disease. The CDR3 is 13 amino acids. V was pared by 6 bases and J by 4 bases, with 13 bases between. Looked up from germline, CDR1 is LNHDA and CDR2 is SQIVND (reference sequence). To make TCR beta libraries, researchers used iRepertoire HTBI primers and Arm-PCR of CDR3 regions. As processed by the authors: Identified segments across samples numbered roughly 62 TRBV and around 13 TRBJ. Each CDR3 protein is one row after TCRdb ran MiXCR on the multiplex PCR reads. TCRdb, not the original authors, processed these V and J calls. The sample records about 470,000 distinct CDR3 sequences, roughly 21% being singletons. Overall study findings and caveats: Having few samples may have compromised the accuracy. The number of shared public clonotypes was higher in persistent patients (around 2,700) than new patients (966). Rather than thyroid tissue, only peripheral blood underwent study.

Time point indicated: persistent/refractory GD, antithyroid drugs over 5 years with positive TRAb. Extracted PBMC RNA gave rise to the TCR library. On this clonotype itself: Its specificity is unknown.

The source is a female donor with Graves disease. This sequence joins TRBV19 and TRBJ2-7; D is perhaps TRBD1 (6 bases). This specimen consisted of peripheral blood mononuclear cells (PBMCs), obtained when the disease was refractory, from a patient treated with antithyroid drugs. The CDR3 nucleotides read TGTGCCAGTAGCCCCCCACAGGGTTACGAGCAGTACTTC. Translated: CASSPPQGYEQYF.